The 21 T cell receptor beta chains reported below all come from one sample, sequenced in a study of vaccination and CD4 T cells after COVID-19. The treatment denotes: roughly 10-day PBMC culture with coronavirus spike peptide pools or control peptides (ViraFEST assay). One should note that the unexposed donor's CD4+ T cells were collected before the COVID-19 pandemic (2011-2018). The antigens these receptors bind are not known. The Oncomine TCR Beta short-read assay generated sequence data from the DNA of cultured CD4+ T cells. TCRdb passed the PCR reads through MiXCR, listing each CDR3 protein once. This sample has 6,500 or so distinct CDR3 sequences, with over 45% found just once. Sequenced: CD4+ T cells from blood, cultured in vitro. The receptor source for this set is a human donor in good health.

This chain joins TRBV2 and TRBJ2-3, with TRBD2 matching 11 bases. Germline V CDR1 and CDR2: SNHLY, FYNNEI. J was trimmed by 6 bases and V by 5 bases; bases with no gene match: 10. The CDR3 totals 16 residues. The chain's CDR3 is CASSIGLAGGRDTQYF. CDR3 sequence (DNA): TGTGCCAGCAGTATAGGACTAGCGGGTGGGCGGGATACGCAGTATTTT.

This clonotype came up once. This chain connects TRBV29-1 to TRBJ2-6; unclear D gene. CDR3 length: 13 residues. Per the germline V gene, CDR1 is SQVTM and CDR2 is ANQGSEA. Trimming cost V 4 bases and J 2 bases, with 6 bases left between them. CDR3 DNA: TGCAGCGTTGGAGTTGCTGGGGCCAACGTCCTGACTTTC. As protein: CSVGVAGANVLTF.

The gene calls are TRBV10-3 and TRBJ2-3; D unresolved. Germline V gives CDR1 ENHRY, CDR2 SYGVKD. This CDR3 region has 16 residues. The V end lost 2 bases, the J end lost 0 bases, and 12 bases lay between the germline ends. The DNA for the CDR3 is TGTGCCATCAGTGAGACGGTGATGGGCAGCACAGATACGCAGTATTTT. Its protein is CAISETVMGSTDTQYF.

This clonotype was counted only a few times. The genes are TRBV12-3 or TRBV12-4 and TRBJ1-5, with D perhaps matching TRBD1 (6 bases). CDR3 length: 12 amino acids. The V gene lost 7 bases and the J gene lost 6 bases, with 10 bases spanning the gap. Here the CDR3 DNA reads TGTGCCAGCAAATCAGGGGCTCAGCCCCAGCATTTT. Translating gives CASKSGAQPQHF.

The chain joins TRBV11-3 to TRBJ2-3, with a tentative D call TRBD1 (5 bases). V dropped 1 base and J dropped 6 bases, with 14 bases sitting between them. Germline V gene data show CDR1 as SGHNT and CDR2 as YENEEA. CDR3 size: 15 residues. The CDR3 sequence: CASSLVGATTDTQYF. The CDR3 region has the DNA TGTGCCAGCAGCTTAGTTGGGGCGACGACCGATACGCAGTATTTT.

This clonotype was seen a few times. This chain uses TRBV7-9 with TRBJ1-1; D uncertain. The CDR3 is made up of 16 amino acids. Looked up from germline, CDR1 is SEHNR and CDR2 is FQNEAQ (reference sequence). V lost 4 bases and J lost 10, with 25 bases in between. CDR3 sequence reads: CASSSSTRSPSLRAFF. The DNA of the CDR3 is TGTGCCAGCAGCTCCAGCACCCGATCGCCTTCACTGAGAGCTTTCTTT. The full variable domain, with the rest looked up from reference TRBV7-9 and TRBJ1-1, is DTGVSQNPRHKITKRGQNVTFRCDPISEHNRLYWYRQTLGQGPEFLTYFQNEAQLEKSRLLSDRFSAERPKGSFSTLEIQRTEQGDSAMYLCASSSSTRSPSLRAFFGQGTRLTVV.

To note about this clonotype: The CDR3 ends on some other residue instead of the conserved phenylalanine or tryptophan, so this is likely a read error. CDR3 region: CASGQGDYGYTI. The DNA of the CDR3 is TGTGCCAGCGGACAGGGAGACTATGGCTACACCATC. The chain has TRBV6-2 or TRBV6-3 and TRBJ1-2; 8 positions agree with TRBD1. There are 12 residues in the CDR3. V lost 8 bases to trimming and J lost 3 bases; unmatched junction nucleotides: 2. In germline, CDR1 is MNHEY, CDR2 SVGEGT.

V gene TRBV6-1 combines with J gene TRBJ2-1, with TRBD2 matching over 15 bases. The germline V gene has CDR1 MNHNS and CDR2 SASEGT. Losses at the gene ends were 8 bases for V and 0 bases for J; bases not matched to a gene: 17. This CDR3 is 21 amino acids long. The CDR3 region is CASAGTSGRTQSRSSYNEQFF. Written as DNA, the CDR3 is TGTGCCAGCGCCGGGACTAGCGGGAGGACCCAATCTCGAAGCTCCTACAATGAGCAGTTCTTC.

CDR3 sequence: CASSSMNGAGDNEQFF. CDR3 coding DNA: TGTGCCAGCAGTTCGATGAACGGAGCGGGAGACAATGAGCAGTTCTTC. This rearrangement joins TRBV27 to TRBJ2-1, with 8 bases lining up with TRBD2. Germline V gene sequence: CDR1 MNHEY, CDR2 SMNVEV (reference sequence). Trimming removed 4 bases from V and 5 bases from J; junction bases left unmatched: 10. CDR3 length: 16 amino acids.

This clonotype was detected only a few times. This chain connects TRBV15 to TRBJ2-3; D not resolved. This CDR3 has 15 amino acids. Germline assignment: CDR1 LNHNV and CDR2 YYDKDF (reference sequence). V was pared by 3 bases and J by 2 bases, with 12 bases between. CDR3 coding DNA: TGTGCCACCAGCAGGGACCTCCTATCCACAGATACGCAGTATTTT. Its translation is CATSRDLLSTDTQYF. Looking up the rest from reference TRBV15 and TRBJ2-3 gives the full variable domain: DAMVIQNPRYQVTQFGKPVTLSCSQTLNHNVMYWYQQKSSQAPKLLFHYYDKDFNNEADTPDNFQSRRPNTSFCFLDIRSPGLGDTAMYLCATSRDLLSTDTQYFGPGTRLTVL.

This chain connects TRBV12-3 or TRBV12-4 to TRBJ1-5; the D is unclear. V was cut by 5 bases and J by 5 bases, with 7 bases left in between. CDR3 length: 12 amino acids. The CDR3 nucleotides are TGTGCCAGCAGTGGTGGGGATCAGCCCCAGCATTTT. Amino acids: CASSGGDQPQHF.

This chain joins TRBV6-2 or TRBV6-3 and TRBJ1-2; 9 positions match TRBD1. The junction had 1 base not matched to a gene; V was cut back by 7 bases and J by 1 base. The CDR3 length is 13 residues. CDR1 is MNHEY, CDR2 SVGEGT, per germline. DNA for the CDR3: TGTGCCAGCATGACAGGGGGTAACTATGGCTACACCTTC. It codes for CASMTGGNYGYTF.

The genes are TRBV7-2 and TRBJ1-5, with 9 bases that match TRBD1. Looked up from germline, CDR1 is SGHTA and CDR2 is FQGNSA. The CDR3 length is 15 residues. V lost 5 bases to trimming and J lost 7 bases; unmatched junction nucleotides: 9. CDR3 bases: TGTGCCAGCAGCCCTACAGGGGGCGGTGCGCAGCCCCAGCATTTT. It yields the protein CASSPTGGGAQPQHF.

This clonotype has just a few counts. The J gene is TRBJ1-1, the V gene TRBV20-1; maybe TRBD1 (6 bases). V lost 5 bases and J lost 5, with 12 bases in between. The CDR3 loop spans 12 amino acids. Per germline, CDR1 DFQATT and CDR2 SNEGSKA (reference sequence). The CDR3 DNA is TGCAGTGCTCTTAGGGGGGGGACTGAAGCTTTCTTT. As protein: CSALRGGTEAFF.

The chain carries TRBV6-2 or TRBV6-3 and TRBJ2-7; D is perhaps TRBD2 (5 bases). V lost 0 bases and J 1 base, leaving 10 bases between the germline ends. The CDR3 runs to 15 residues. Germline V gives CDR1 MNHEY, CDR2 SVGEGT. CDR3 DNA: TGTGCCAGCAGTTACTCGGCCGGACTTTCCTACGAGCAGTACTTC. It specifies CASSYSAGLSYEQYF.

The rearrangement uses TRBV19 and TRBJ1-2; D call uncertain. The germline V and J ends were trimmed by 5 bases and 2 bases, with 12 bases remaining between them. There are 14 residues in the CDR3. Per the germline V gene, CDR1 is LNHDA and CDR2 is SQIVND (reference sequence). CDR3 residues: CASSPRTGNYGYTF. The CDR3 DNA is TGTGCCAGTAGTCCCCGGACTGGAAACTATGGCTACACCTTC.

The CDR3 region is CASSEAGGTKNIQYF. CDR3 DNA: TGTGCCAGCAGTGAGGCGGGGGGCACCAAAAACATTCAGTACTTC. The gene calls are TRBV6-1 and TRBJ2-4; 8 bases agree with TRBD2. Trimming took 3 bases from V and 2 from J; bases not matched to a gene: 3. CDR3 length: 15 residues. Germline V gene data show CDR1 as MNHNS and CDR2 as SASEGT.

The sample holds a few counts of this clonotype. The chain has TRBV6-1 and TRBJ1-6; D is unresolved. The V end was cut by 4 bases, the J end by 0 bases, with 13 bases between. Germline CDR1 reads MNHNS; CDR2 reads SASEGT. The CDR3 is 17 residues long. CDR3 sequence (DNA): TGTGCCAGCAGTGGGCTTGCATCGAGCTCCTATAATTCACCCCTCCACTTT. Encoded protein: CASSGLASSSYNSPLHF.

V gene TRBV14 combines with J gene TRBJ1-1, with TRBD1 identical over 7 bases. The germline gives CDR1 SGHDN, CDR2 FVKESK. The CDR3 loop spans 15 amino acids. Trimming at V came to 6 bases and at J to 4 bases, leaving 11 bases not matched to a gene. As DNA, the CDR3 is TGTGCCAGCAGTCGAGTACAGGGGCGGGCCACTGAAGCTTTCTTT. This translates into CASSRVQGRATEAFF.

V usage is TRBV10-1 and J usage is TRBJ2-7; 8 bases fit TRBD2. The length of the CDR3 is 16 residues. V dropped 3 bases and J dropped 3; count of bases not matched to a gene: 10. Germline lookup yields CDR1 WNHNN and CDR2 SYGVQD (reference sequence). The CDR3 DNA reads as TGCGCCAGCAGTGAATGGTCTAGCGGGTCCATCTACGAGCAGTACTTC. It translates to CASSEWSSGSIYEQYF.

This clonotype was picked up a small number of times. The chain combines TRBV6-1 with TRBJ2-7; D is possibly TRBD1 (6 bases). V shed 4 bases and J shed 3 bases, with 13 bases lying between them. The CDR3 has 14 amino acids. In germline, CDR1 is MNHNS, CDR2 SASEGT. As DNA, the CDR3 is TGTGCCAGCAGTGTCGGACAGTTTTACTACGAGCAGTACTTC. Protein sequence: CASSVGQFYYEQYF.